The rows below give T cell receptor beta chains drawn from one sample of a study of T cell repertoires in cytomegalovirus infection. Each CDR3 protein gets one entry after TCRdb re-called the reads with MiXCR. The table shows some 920,000 distinct CDR3 sequences, with roughly 31% occurring only once. Antigens of these TCRs are unknown. The material was cultured CD8+ T cells from PBMCs, obtained from culture after CMV antigen stimulation. All receptors derive from a human donor in good health (CMV status not recorded). Some clones in this sample may be carry-over from other donors' samples. Each CDR3 is given with its conserved first and last residue. Each record gives: D gene, V gene, clone size, J gene, CDR3 protein, CDR3 DNA. D genes are given only for firm matches. Clone size appears in some rows only: once, few, many, or a class for an expanded clone.

d_gene: .
v_gene: TRBV29-1
abundance: few
j_gene: TRBJ2-3
CDR3aa: CSVESDTQYF
CDR3nt: TGCAGCGTTGAGTCAGATACGCAGTATTTT

d_gene: .
v_gene: TRBV15
abundance: few
j_gene: TRBJ1-6
CDR3aa: CATSRVLYSPLHF
CDR3nt: TGTGCCACCAGCAGAGTCCTTTATTCACCCCTCCACTTT

d_gene: TRBD1
v_gene: TRBV28
abundance: few
j_gene: TRBJ1-5
CDR3aa: CASTLLQGGNQPQHF
CDR3nt: TGTGCCAGCACCCTACTCCAGGGGGGGAATCAGCCCCAGCATTTT

d_gene: .
v_gene: TRBV27
abundance: few
j_gene: TRBJ1-2
CDR3aa: CASSSHRYYGYTF
CDR3nt: TGTGCCAGCAGTTCCCATCGATACTATGGCTACACCTTC

d_gene: .
v_gene: TRBV12-3/TRBV12-4
abundance: .
j_gene: TRBJ2-5
CDR3aa: CASSPRWPETQYF
CDR3nt: TGTGCCAGCAGCCCCCGGTGGCCAGAGACCCAGTACTTC

d_gene: TRBD2
v_gene: TRBV7-8
abundance: many
j_gene: TRBJ2-2
CDR3aa: CASSLGGGRDTGELFF
CDR3nt: TGTGCCAGCAGCTTAGGTGGAGGGAGGGACACCGGGGAGCTGTTTTTT

d_gene: TRBD1
v_gene: TRBV29-1
abundance: .
j_gene: TRBJ1-1
CDR3aa: CSVNTMDREAFF
CDR3nt: TGCAGCGTTAATACAATGGACAGGGAAGCTTTCTTT

d_gene: TRBD2
v_gene: TRBV27
abundance: .
j_gene: TRBJ2-1
CDR3aa: CASSLSGGLLSYNEQFF
CDR3nt: TGTGCCAGCAGTTTAAGCGGGGGGCTCCTCTCCTACAATGAGCAGTTCTTC

d_gene: .
v_gene: TRBV29-1
abundance: .
j_gene: TRBJ2-1
CDR3aa: CSVDEAYNEQFF
CDR3nt: TGCAGCGTTGATGAGGCCTACAATGAGCAGTTCTTC

d_gene: .
v_gene: TRBV27
abundance: many
j_gene: TRBJ1-1
CDR3aa: CASSFSKVLATEAFF
CDR3nt: TGTGCCAGCAGTTTCTCCAAAGTCCTGGCCACTGAAGCTTTCTTT

d_gene: .
v_gene: TRBV6-5
abundance: many
j_gene: TRBJ2-5
CDR3aa: CASSYKGRSEETQYF
CDR3nt: TGTGCCAGCAGTTACAAGGGGAGGTCTGAAGAGACCCAGTACTTC

d_gene: .
v_gene: TRBV5-4
abundance: .
j_gene: TRBJ2-2
CDR3aa: CASTKPGTGELFF
CDR3nt: TGTGCCAGCACCAAACCTGGCACCGGGGAGCTGTTTTTT

d_gene: .
v_gene: TRBV6-5
abundance: .
j_gene: TRBJ2-7
CDR3aa: CASSYSISFPSYEQYF
CDR3nt: TGTGCCAGCAGTTACTCGATCAGTTTTCCTTCCTACGAGCAGTACTTC

d_gene: TRBD2
v_gene: TRBV7-6
abundance: few
j_gene: TRBJ2-3
CDR3aa: CASSPWTSGGEQGDTQYF
CDR3nt: TGTGCCAGCAGCCCCTGGACTAGCGGGGGGGAACAGGGAGATACGCAGTATTTT

d_gene: .
v_gene: TRBV27
abundance: few
j_gene: TRBJ2-5
CDR3aa: CASSLSPPGATRAQYF
CDR3nt: TGTGCCAGCAGTTTATCCCCTCCGGGGGCCACCAGGGCCCAGTACTTC

d_gene: TRBD1
v_gene: TRBV7-9
abundance: many
j_gene: TRBJ2-1
CDR3aa: CASSSITGAEYNEQFF
CDR3nt: TGTGCCAGCAGTTCCATCACAGGGGCCGAGTACAATGAGCAGTTCTTC

d_gene: TRBD2
v_gene: TRBV7-2
abundance: many
j_gene: TRBJ2-1
CDR3aa: CASSLAPGGLNEQFF
CDR3nt: TGTGCCAGCAGCTTAGCTCCGGGGGGGCTCAATGAGCAGTTCTTC

d_gene: TRBD1
v_gene: TRBV12-3/TRBV12-4
abundance: few
j_gene: TRBJ1-5
CDR3aa: CASSSPTGDGNTPTHF
CDR3nt: TGTGCCAGCAGTTCGCCAACAGGGGATGGTAATACTCCGACCCATTTT

d_gene: TRBD1
v_gene: TRBV6-1
abundance: few
j_gene: TRBJ2-7
CDR3aa: CASSERWDRGYEQYF
CDR3nt: TGTGCCAGCAGTGAACGTTGGGACAGAGGCTACGAGCAGTACTTC

d_gene: .
v_gene: TRBV19
abundance: .
j_gene: TRBJ2-1
CDR3aa: CASNIGGGYNEQFF
CDR3nt: TGTGCCAGTAATATAGGGGGGGGATACAATGAGCAGTTCTTC

d_gene: .
v_gene: TRBV19
abundance: few
j_gene: TRBJ2-1
CDR3aa: CASSNGGVNEQFF
CDR3nt: TGTGCCAGTAGTAACGGGGGTGTCAATGAGCAGTTCTTC

d_gene: .
v_gene: TRBV7-8
abundance: many
j_gene: TRBJ1-2
CDR3aa: CASSPSGAGYGYTF
CDR3nt: TGTGCCAGCAGCCCTTCGGGGGCAGGCTATGGCTACACCTTC

d_gene: .
v_gene: TRBV12-3/TRBV12-4
abundance: many
j_gene: TRBJ1-6
CDR3aa: CASSPRDTVWDNSPLHF
CDR3nt: TGTGCCAGCAGCCCGCGGGACACGGTTTGGGATAATTCACCCCTCCACTTT

d_gene: .
v_gene: TRBV28
abundance: .
j_gene: TRBJ1-5
CDR3aa: CASSLMRVPQHF
CDR3nt: TGTGCCAGCAGTTTAATGAGGGTTCCCCAACATTTT